The clone carrying this TCR beta chain is a singleton in its sample. Germline V lookup: CDR1 LNHDA, CDR2 SQIVND (reference sequence). V was pared by 2 bases and J by 4 bases, with 11 bases of the junction left unmatched. This CDR3 contains 18 residues. While infection was still active, Seattle patients were enrolled and then followed longitudinally. The data were obtained in a study of blood T cell repertoires in COVID-19. Overall study context: Nucleic acid was either cDNA or gDNA, and it came from T cells, B-cell-depleted T cells, or PBMCs.

Source study methods: Estimation of nucleated cell counts relied on the amplification of reference gene primers. Method: immunoSEQ multiplex PCR; TCRdb's copy keeps in-frame clones and lacks some. V, J and clone size were drawn from that table, and D and trimming were deduced from the DNA. This repertoire shows under 100,000 clones, 75% to 90% found once; its top ten account for around 5.2%. The chain links TRBV19 to TRBJ2-1; 10 bases match TRBD2. This clonotype was sampled from a man between 60 and 70 years old with COVID-19, enrolled during active disease. The specimen sequenced was peripheral blood. The CDR3 nucleotides are TGTGCCAGTAGTATACACCGGCCCGGGACTAGCGAGTACAATGAGCAGTTCTTC. Translation: CASSIHRPGTSEYNEQFF.